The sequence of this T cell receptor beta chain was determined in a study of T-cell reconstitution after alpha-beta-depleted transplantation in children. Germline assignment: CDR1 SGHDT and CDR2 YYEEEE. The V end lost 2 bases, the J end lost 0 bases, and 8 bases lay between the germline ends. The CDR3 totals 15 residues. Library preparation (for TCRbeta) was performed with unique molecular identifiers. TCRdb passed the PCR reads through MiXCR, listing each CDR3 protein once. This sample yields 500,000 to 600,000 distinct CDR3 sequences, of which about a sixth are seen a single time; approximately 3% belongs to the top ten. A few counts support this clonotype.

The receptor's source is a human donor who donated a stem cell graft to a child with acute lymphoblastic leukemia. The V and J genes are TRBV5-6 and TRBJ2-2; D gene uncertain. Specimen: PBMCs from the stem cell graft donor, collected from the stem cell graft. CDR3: CASSLYKTNTGELFF. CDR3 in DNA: TGTGCCAGCAGCTTATATAAGACGAACACCGGGGAGCTGTTTTTT.